Below are 18 T cell receptor beta chains sequenced from a single sample in a study of cytomegalovirus exposure and HLA in healthy donors. PCR primers comprised 60 Vbeta and 13 Jbeta primers. Method: immunoSEQ multiplex PCR; TCRdb's copy keeps in-frame clones and lacks some. Here the sample spans about 150,000 clones, around 80% being singletons. Input material: PBMCs. The receptors were sampled from a man between 18 and 29 years old in good health and CMV-seropositive.

The gene calls are TRBV19 and TRBJ2-1, with TRBD2 matching 9 bases. CDR1 and CDR2 (germline): LNHDA, SQIVND (reference sequence). J was trimmed by 10 bases and V by 9 bases; bases with no gene match: 13. The CDR3 runs 14 residues. CDR3 amino acids: CASSGGLAGYEQFF. Written as DNA, the CDR3 is TGTGCCAGCTCGGGGGGTCTAGCGGGATACGAGCAGTTCTTC.

This chain joins TRBV28 and TRBJ1-5, with a weak D call TRBD1 (6 bases). Germline V CDR1 and CDR2: MDHEN, SYDVKM. The CDR3 runs 16 residues. V was pared by 8 bases and J by 6 bases, with 23 bases between. The CDR3 loop is CASGGAGWGSTQPQHF. CDR3 nucleotides: TGTGCCAGCGGGGGGGCAGGCTGGGGCTCCACTCAGCCCCAGCATTTT.

The rearrangement joins TRBV27 to TRBJ1-5; maybe TRBD1 (5 bases). The CDR3 has 14 residues. With 6 bases removed from V and 5 bases from J, the gap between germline ends came to 14 bases. In germline, CDR1 is MNHEY, CDR2 SMNVEV (reference sequence). Here the CDR3 reads CASSNRGTHQPQHF. For the CDR3, the DNA is TGTGCCAGCAGCAACCGCGGGACTCATCAGCCCCAGCATTTT.

The count of this clone is one. The chain combines TRBV9 with TRBJ2-1, with TRBD2 as a possible D gene (6 bases). CDR3 length equals 15 residues. Germline V gene lookup returns CDR1 SGDLS and CDR2 YYNGEE. Trimming took off 0 bases at V and 2 bases at J, with 9 bases between the two ends. CDR3 region: CASSVGDSTYNEQFF. CDR3 coding DNA: TGTGCCAGCAGCGTAGGGGACTCAACCTACAATGAGCAGTTCTTC.

The CDR3 DNA reads TGTGCCAGCAACATAGCGGGAGGGTCCTACAATGAGCAGTTCTTC. Amino acids: CASNIAGGSYNEQFF. The chain has TRBV27 and TRBJ2-1; 11 positions agree with TRBD2. V trimming: 7 bases; J trimming: 1 base; junction bases outside the gene matches: 3. Germline V CDR1 and CDR2: MNHEY, SMNVEV (reference sequence). The CDR3 consists of 15 residues.

V is TRBV7-6 and J is TRBJ2-3; D is perhaps TRBD2 (6 bases). CDR3 size: 13 residues. With 5 bases removed from V and 4 bases from J, the gap between germline ends came to 10 bases. Germline CDR1 is SGHVS and CDR2 is FNYEAQ. Here the CDR3 reads CASSTGGSDTQYF. CDR3 sequence (DNA): TGTGCCAGCAGCACAGGAGGGTCAGATACGCAGTATTTT. The full variable domain, with the rest looked up from reference TRBV7-6 and TRBJ2-3, is GAGVSQSPRYKVTKRGQDVALRCDPISGHVSLYWYRQALGQGPEFLTYFNYEAQQDKSGLPNDRFSAERPEGSISTLTIQRTEQRDSAMYRCASSTGGSDTQYFGPGTRLTVL.

The chain recombines TRBV7-3 with TRBJ2-3; D may be TRBD2 (6 bases). The V end lost 1 base, the J end lost 2 bases, and 16 bases lay between the germline ends. CDR1 is SGHTA and CDR2 is FQGTGA in the germline V gene. This CDR3 comprises 17 residues. CDR3 amino acids: CASSLSGTPKNTDTQYF. The CDR3 coding sequence is TGTGCCAGCAGCTTAAGTGGGACTCCTAAGAACACAGATACGCAGTATTTT.

V gene TRBV15 combines with J gene TRBJ1-3; D gene unclear. CDR1 and CDR2 from the germline V gene are LNHNV and YYDKDF (reference sequence). This CDR3 is built from 17 residues. Trimming stripped 2 bases from V and 0 bases from J, with 14 bases between. CDR3 sequence (DNA): TGTGCCACCAGCAGATCGGCGACGGAGCTCTCTGGAAACACCATATATTTT. Translation gives CATSRSATELSGNTIYF.

The gene calls are TRBV2 and TRBJ2-1, with TRBD1 matching 9 bases. Germline lookup yields CDR1 SNHLY and CDR2 FYNNEI. The CDR3 extends over 13 amino acids. V lost 10 bases, J lost 7 bases, and 8 bases stayed unmatched. CDR3 residues: CANTSGQGNEQFF. CDR3 bases: TGTGCCAACACATCGGGACAGGGAAATGAGCAGTTCTTC. The variable domain in full, with the rest retrieved from reference TRBV2 and TRBJ2-1, is EPEVTQTPSHQVTQMGQEVILRCVPISNHLYFYWYRQILGQKVEFLVSFYNNEISEKSEIFDDQFSVERPDGSNFTLKIRSTKLEDSAMYFCANTSGQGNEQFFGPGTRLTVL.

V gene TRBV5-1 combines with J gene TRBJ2-3; TRBD2 matches 11 bases. CDR3 length equals 21 residues. Germline CDR1 SGHRS, CDR2 YFSETQ. The junction had 18 bases not matched to a gene; V was cut back by 2 bases and J by 1 base. The CDR3 is CASSFEASGRKGKGGTDTQYF. The CDR3 coding sequence is TGCGCCAGCAGCTTCGAGGCTAGCGGGAGGAAGGGCAAGGGAGGCACAGATACGCAGTATTTT.

The chain combines TRBV7-9 with TRBJ2-7, with 7 bases aligning to TRBD1. Germline loops: CDR1 SEHNR, CDR2 FQNEAQ (reference sequence). Trimming removed 4 bases from V and 2 bases from J; junction bases left unmatched: 5. The CDR3 has 14 amino acids. This chain's CDR3 is CASSSRQGTYEQYF. The CDR3 DNA reads TGTGCCAGCAGCTCCAGACAGGGAACCTACGAGCAGTACTTC.

This chain connects TRBV5-6 to TRBJ2-5; maybe TRBD2 (6 bases). Germline values: CDR1 SGHDT, CDR2 YYEEEE. The CDR3 extends over 15 amino acids. V was shortened by 4 bases and J by 3 bases, with 16 bases between the two germline ends. CDR3 in amino acids: CASSLRLGREETQYF. The CDR3 DNA sequence: TGTGCCAGCAGCCTGAGACTAGGGAGAGAAGAGACCCAGTACTTC.

The chain recombines TRBV4-2 with TRBJ2-1, with a possible D match to TRBD2 (6 bases). Trimming stripped 2 bases from V and 9 bases from J, with 17 bases between. CDR3 size: 15 residues. From germline, CDR1 is LGHNA and CDR2 YNFKEQ. CDR3 coding DNA: TGTGCCAGCAGCCAATTTGTATCGGGGGACGGTGAGCAGTTCTTC. Translating gives CASSQFVSGDGEQFF.

Of note for this clone: The junction shows a germline mismatch at one end, possibly a read error. The CDR3 protein is CSSSLGTSAGSYEQYF. Written as DNA, the CDR3 is TGTTCCAGCAGCTTAGGCACGTCAGCGGGATCCTACGAGCAGTACTTC. The chain recombines TRBV7-9 with TRBJ2-7, with TRBD2 matching 7 bases. This CDR3 is 16 amino acids long. CDR1 is SEHNR, CDR2 FQNEAQ, per germline (reference sequence).

This chain connects TRBV28 to TRBJ2-5; 7 bases fit TRBD1. The CDR3 totals 15 residues. Germline V gene data show CDR1 as MDHEN and CDR2 as SYDVKM. With 6 bases clipped from V and 0 bases from J, the junction kept 7 bases outside the gene matches. CDR3 DNA sequence: TGTGCCAGCAGCCCGACAGGGTTGTACCAAGAGACCCAGTACTTC. Translating gives CASSPTGLYQETQYF.

About this clone itself: The sample holds other DNA sequences that translate to the same CDR3. This rearrangement joins TRBV27 to TRBJ1-2, with D possibly TRBD1 on 5 matching bases. Trimming shortened V by 0 bases and J by 5 bases, and 7 bases separated the two germline ends. This CDR3 is 13 amino acids long. The germline V gene has CDR1 MNHEY and CDR2 SMNVEV (reference sequence). The CDR3 is CASSLSSGYGYTF. CDR3 nucleotide sequence: TGTGCCAGCAGTTTATCTTCAGGGTATGGCTACACCTTC.

The chain links TRBV5-8 to TRBJ2-1, with 10 bases fitting TRBD2. Germline values: CDR1 SGHTS, CDR2 YDEGEE. The CDR3 loop spans 17 amino acids. With 2 bases clipped from V and 4 bases from J, the junction kept 9 bases outside the gene matches. CDR3 DNA: TGTGCCAGCAGCTTAGCTAGCGGGAGCGTTACGTACAATGAGCAGTTCTTC. This sequence encodes CASSLASGSVTYNEQFF.

The chain employs TRBV9 and TRBJ1-1; 7 bases are shared with TRBD1. Germline CDR1 is SGDLS and CDR2 is YYNGEE. This CDR3 is 17 amino acids long. Trimming cost V 0 bases and J 1 base; bases outside gene matches: 9. CDR3: CASSVEPRGARNTEAFF. As DNA, the CDR3 is TGTGCCAGCAGCGTAGAGCCCAGGGGGGCGCGGAACACTGAAGCTTTCTTT.